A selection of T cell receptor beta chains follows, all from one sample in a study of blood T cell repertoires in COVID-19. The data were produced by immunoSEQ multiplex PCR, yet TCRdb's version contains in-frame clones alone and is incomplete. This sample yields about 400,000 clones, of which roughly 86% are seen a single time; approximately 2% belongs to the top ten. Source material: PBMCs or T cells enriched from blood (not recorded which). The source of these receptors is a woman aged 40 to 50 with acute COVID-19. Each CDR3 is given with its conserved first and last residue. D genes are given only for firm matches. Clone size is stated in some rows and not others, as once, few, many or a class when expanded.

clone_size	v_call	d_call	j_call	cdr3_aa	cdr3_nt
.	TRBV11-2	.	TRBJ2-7	CASSRLQGRGEQYF	TGTGCCAGCAGCCGCTTGCAGGGTAGGGGCGAGCAGTACTTC
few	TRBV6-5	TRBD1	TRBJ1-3	CASRGTASGNTIYF	TGTGCCAGCAGAGGGACAGCCTCTGGAAACACCATATATTTT
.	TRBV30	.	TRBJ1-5	CAWSENRERPQHF	TGTGCCTGGAGTGAAAACAGGGAGCGGCCCCAGCATTTT
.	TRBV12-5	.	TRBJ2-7	CAITSVTASYEQYF	TGTGCTATCACCTCCGTGACAGCATCCTACGAGCAGTACTTC
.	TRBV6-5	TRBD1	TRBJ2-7	CALGGTGGYEQYF	TGTGCCCTGGGTGGGACAGGGGGCTACGAGCAGTACTTC
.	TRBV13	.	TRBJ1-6	CASSSGQNNSPLHF	TGTGCCAGCAGCTCCGGACAAAATAATTCACCCCTCCACTTT
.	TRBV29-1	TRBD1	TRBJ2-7	CSVSQGALKQYF	TGCAGCGTTTCACAGGGGGCTCTCAAGCAGTACTTC
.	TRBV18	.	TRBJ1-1	CASSQVTGFAEAFF	TGTGCCAGCTCACAAGTAACAGGGTTCGCTGAAGCTTTCTTT
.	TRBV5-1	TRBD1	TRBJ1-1	CASSAGTGGTEAFF	TGCGCCAGCAGTGCCGGGACAGGGGGCACTGAAGCTTTCTTT
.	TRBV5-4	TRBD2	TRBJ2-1	CASSDRTSGEQFF	TGTGCCAGCAGCGATAGGACTAGCGGGGAGCAGTTCTTC
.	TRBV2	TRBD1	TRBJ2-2	CASSSQGASGELFF	TGTGCCAGCAGTTCACAGGGGGCGTCCGGGGAGCTGTTTTTT
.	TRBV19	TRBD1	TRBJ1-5	CASSIDGTGNQPQHF	TGTGCCAGTAGTATAGATGGGACAGGGAATCAGCCCCAGCATTTT
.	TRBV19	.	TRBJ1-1	CASSIVLRGRNTEAFF	TGTGCCAGTAGTATAGTTCTCAGGGGCCGCAACACTGAAGCTTTCTTT
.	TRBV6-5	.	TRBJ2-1	CASSRTTSSYNEQFF	TGTGCCAGCAGCCGGACAACCAGCTCCTACAATGAGCAGTTCTTC
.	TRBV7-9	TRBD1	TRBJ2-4	CASSSDRGKTLAKNIQYF	TGTGCCAGCAGCAGCGACAGGGGGAAAACGTTGGCCAAAAACATTCAGTACTTC
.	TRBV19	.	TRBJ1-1	CASSYPGRAGYTEAFF	TGTGCCAGTAGTTATCCAGGGAGGGCGGGGTACACTGAAGCTTTCTTT
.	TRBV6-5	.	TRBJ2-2	CAPRDTNTGELFF	TGTGCCCCCCGGGACACAAACACCGGGGAGCTGTTTTTT
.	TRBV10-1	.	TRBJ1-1	CASSESVQGNTEAFF	TGCGCCAGCAGTGAGTCCGTACAGGGGAACACTGAAGCTTTCTTT
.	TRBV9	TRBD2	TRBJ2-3	CASSALSRGGTDTQYF	TGTGCCAGCAGCGCCCTTTCGCGGGGGGGCACAGATACGCAGTATTTT
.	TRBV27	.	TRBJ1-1	CASKGQVESFF	TGTGCCAGCAAGGGACAAGTTGAGTCTTTCTTT
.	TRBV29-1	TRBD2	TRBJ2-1	CSVEDPLAGGPSYNEQFF	TGCAGCGTTGAAGATCCGCTAGCGGGGGGACCATCCTACAATGAGCAGTTCTTC
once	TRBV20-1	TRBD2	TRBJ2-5	CSASGTSGGLGETQYF	TGCAGTGCTAGTGGGACTAGCGGGGGCTTGGGAGAGACCCAGTACTTC
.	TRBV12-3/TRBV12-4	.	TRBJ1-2	CASSLTGEGYTF	TGTGCCAGCAGTTTGACCGGGGAGGGCTACACCTTC
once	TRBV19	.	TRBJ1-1	CASRRRGLMNTEAFF	TGTGCCAGTCGCCGGAGAGGACTAATGAACACTGAAGCTTTCTTT
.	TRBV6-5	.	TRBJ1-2	CASSYDKNYGYTF	TGTGCCAGCAGTTACGACAAAAACTATGGCTACACCTTC
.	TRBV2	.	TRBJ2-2	CASRIHMGELFF	TGTGCCAGCAGGATTCACATGGGGGAGCTGTTTTTT
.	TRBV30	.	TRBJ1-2	CAWSLTRGYGYTF	TGTGCCTGGAGTTTAACAAGAGGCTATGGCTACACCTTC
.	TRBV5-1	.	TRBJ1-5	CASSLYPDSNQPQHF	TGCGCCAGCAGCTTGTACCCAGATAGCAATCAGCCCCAGCATTTT
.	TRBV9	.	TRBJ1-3	CASSVGPGWGNTIYF	TGTGCCAGCAGCGTAGGTCCAGGGTGGGGAAACACCATATATTTT